The rows below give T cell receptor beta chains drawn from one sample of a study of post-analysis software for immune sequencing data. TCRdb re-analysed the PCR reads in MiXCR, keeping a single row per CDR3 protein. The data contain some 700,000 distinct CDR3 sequences, approximately 60% of them singletons. What was sequenced was blood. Source of these receptors: a girl aged 2 to 10 with multiple sclerosis. The CDR3 runs from the conserved cysteine through the conserved F or W. Fields, in order: J gene, clone size, V gene, CDR3 protein. Expanded clones get a size class; other rows say once, few or many, or leave the size out.

>TRBJ2-7|.|TRBV7-2
CASSSFPWGSGKSNEQYF
>TRBJ2-7|.|TRBV10-3
CAISEREGSYEQYF
>TRBJ2-3|.|TRBV29-1
CSVERDPTDTQYF
>TRBJ1-2|.|TRBV5-6
CASSFPDYYGYTF
>TRBJ1-2|few|TRBV20-1
CSARVLLQGSNGYTF
>TRBJ2-3|.|TRBV20-1
CSGRTSGGRDTQYF
>TRBJ2-3|.|TRBV9
CASSVESGQGASTDTQYF
>TRBJ2-1|once|TRBV3-1
CASSQGTAVFNEQFF
>TRBJ2-6|few|TRBV5-6
CASSSRGTGANVLTF
>TRBJ2-2|.|TRBV9
CASSVDGFNTGELFF
>TRBJ2-7|few|TRBV10-3
CAIGTSGTYEQYF
>TRBJ2-3|few|TRBV29-1
CSVGRISLGSDTDTQYF
>TRBJ1-2|.|TRBV20-1
CSAVGSGAHGFTF
>TRBJ2-4|.|TRBV12-3/TRBV12-4
CASSSPGPSEQYF